Sequencing of this TCR beta chain was carried out in a study of beta chain features in type 1 diabetes (dated 2018 in TCRdb). As for the study more broadly: Mean age, gender distribution, total cell number and subset yield did not differ between patients and healthy donors. Regulatory and stem cell-like memory subsets were isolated from only 8 patients and roughly 8 healthy donors, whereas naive and central memory subsets came from all 28 donors. The study compared TCRB repertoires of sorted circulating CD4+ T cell subsets between recently diagnosed type 1 diabetes patients and matched healthy donors. A total of about 100 million sorted cells were examined across all samples, and RNA yield correlated strongly with the number of cells per subset.

On this clone itself: The antigen this receptor binds is unknown. No base quality values were provided; no much bigger clone lies one nucleotide off.

What the work shows at the level of the full study, not this receptor alone: Naive, central memory and regulatory TCRB repertoires appeared more similar among patients than among healthy donors. PCR might favor shorter templates, but patient and control samples were amplified and corrected together, so any skew would affect both groups equally. Type 1 diabetes patients showed a moderate but significant shortening of TCRB CDR3 length in all four CD4+ subsets. Because small numbers of individuals were included in the HLA sub-analyses, any influence of HLA type on TCRB rearrangement was left unresolved. Fewer insertions and more nucleotide deletions at VDJ recombination sites were observed in patients with type 1 diabetes, implying thymic rearrangement abnormalities. Because cDNA was sequenced instead of genomic DNA, activated cells with high expression could be over-represented, although the groups did not differ in activation or CD3 levels.

Measured from the cysteine to the phenylalanine, the CDR3 is 16 residues long. Solely the CDR3 DNA is kept, with 48 bases framed from the first base. The germline V gene gives CDR1 as MGHRA and CDR2 as YSYEKL. V was cut back by 4 bases and J by 1 base, leaving a gap of 13 bases between them. Each donor gave one peripheral blood draw, averaging roughly 100 mL, which was collected into heparinised tubes. Naive, central memory, regulatory and stem cell-like memory CD4+ T cells were sorted on a BD FACSAria II using a panel including CD45RO, CCR7, CD25, CD127, CD95 and CD27. A purity above 98% was achieved for all sorted populations. Right away, PBMCs were isolated by Lymphoprep density gradient centrifugation and were stained directly, with no culture step. So that batch effects would be minimized, each experiment stained and sorted samples in pairs, pairing one healthy donor with one patient. The entire isolated RNA was reverse transcribed using the High Capacity cDNA Reverse Transcription Kit, and thus expressed TCRB transcripts were sequenced. For stem cell-like memory T cell samples, survey-depth immunoSEQ sequencing was used, averaging about 1.01 million total reads per sample. Sorted cells were lysed in RLT buffer and RNA was extracted with DNase-treated RNeasy Micro or Mini kits, depending on cell number. To prevent cross-contamination, each cell subset was processed individually, whereas patient and healthy donor samples were processed jointly. TCRB sequences were amplified from cDNA with the immunoSEQ multiplex PCR, producing 87-bp fragments spanning the CDR3 region. The amplicons were sequenced using the Illumina HiSeq platform. The authors processed their data as follows. PCR bias was corrected computationally using synthetic template baselines, and reads within Hamming distance 2 were collapsed, with unmergeable singletons discarded. Reads were aligned to IMGT to assign V, D and J genes, CDR3 length, and insertions or deletions at six rearrangement sites. Within each subset, clonotype counts were normalized to the number of sorted cells before true diversity and Gini coefficients were calculated with the tcR R package. The overlap coefficient, calculated on TCRB nucleotide sequences, was used to measure repertoire sharing. TCRdb carries this immuneACCESS record with in-frame sequences only. Its versions omit some clonotypes, under half of them owing to an unresolved V gene in the studies checked, with the rest unexplained. V, J and clone size reflect that table, while D and trimming were determined from the DNA. Across this sample there are under 70,000 clones, with 55% to 80% seen only once. 0.25% to 0.35% of the sample is held by the ten biggest clonotypes.

Sequenced sample: stem cell memory CD4+ T cells from blood. The label giving this sample's cell subset or site can be read as: stem cell-like memory CD4+ T cells. The V gene is TRBV4-1 and the J gene is TRBJ2-2; the D segment could be TRBD2, given 5 matching bases. This receptor was identified in a woman in her 30s with type 1 diabetes. CDR3 sequence: CASSPIWGVNTGELFF. At the DNA level, the sequence is TGCGCCAGCAGCCCTATCTGGGGAGTGAACACCGGGGAGCTGTTTTTT.